Included here is one TCR beta chain sequence, with context. The count of this clone is one. Its antigen is currently not known. No clone much larger than this one lies a single base away; base qualities are absent. This record comes from a study of shared clonotypes between healthy human individuals (dated by TCRdb to 2018 to 2020). Broadly, across the study: The cohort comprised two women and three men aged 18 to 49 years. Per donor, three plates each were used for CD4 naive and CD4 memory, two for CD8 naive, and one for CD8 memory. To estimate repertoire size and how much clonotype sharing occurs between individuals, the study deeply sequenced the blood TCR repertoires of about 5 healthy adults. To increase sequencing depth and limit assay-specific biases, different laboratories used diverse techniques to prepare libraries and sequence TCR repertoires. Between about 0.8 and 9 billion PBMCs per donor were obtained by leukapheresis. Broader findings and caveats from the paper: Rarefaction of sorted-subset datasets indicated incomplete sequencing despite the large sequencing depth. Approximately 4.8% of naive CD4, 3.5% of naive CD8, 2.3% of memory CD4, and around 0.42% of memory CD8 clonotypes were shared across several donors. The small number of donors limited the genetic and exposure-history diversity represented. Higher generation probabilities were observed for clonotypes shared by all four sorted-subset donors than for non-shared clonotypes. Sampling was restricted to blood, and TCR repertoires in tissues likely differ from the TCR repertoires found in blood. Naive subsets generally had larger estimated clonotype richness than memory subsets did. Pairwise subsampling indicated that sequencing depth was expected to affect the degree of clonotype sharing among donors.

Using the deep immunoSEQ assay, multiplex PCR amplified TCR CDR3 regions from genomic DNA. For each cell subset, the extracted genomic DNA was distributed evenly across all wells of several immunoSEQ 96-well plates, and each plate served as one replicate. Each replicate PCR for sorted subsets received around 210 ng genomic DNA, equal to roughly 33,000 T cell genomes. The purified libraries were quantified using a Qubit 3.0 fluorometer, sized with a Bioanalyzer 2100, and then quantified again using the KAPA Library Quantification kit. Every immunoSEQ 96-well plate was sequenced on a dedicated single-read 150-cycle Illumina NextSeq 550 flow cell. The source study handled its data this way. The immunoSEQ output contained only junctional sequences without quality scores, so filtering could not match that applied to full-length reads. To assign V/J genes and CDR3, sequences were annotated against IMGT germline references using PyIR, a Python wrapper for IgBLAST v1.9. Reads were filtered out if the reads had weak V/J assignments (E-value above 1e-6), no CDR3, stop codons, out-of-frame junctions, or ambiguous translated residues. A V3J clonotype was defined by an identical inferred V gene, J gene, and CDR3 amino acid sequence. Percentage overlap between repertoires was computed as shared unique clonotypes divided by the size of the smaller repertoire. Three approaches were used to assess repertoire richness: RTK rarefaction, the Chao1 estimator, and Recon v2.1 estimates of unobserved clonotypes. OLGA was used to compute generation probabilities for all TCRbeta clonotypes that the gDNA method yielded from a handful of donors. The immuneACCESS repertoire file appears here via TCRdb, limited to in-frame rearrangements. These files lack a portion of the clones; in checked studies, under half of the deficit traces to unresolved V genes, and the cause of the others is not known. The DNA gave D and trimming, while V, J and clone size come from that table. The sample table contains about 680,000 clones; only one count was recorded for 55% to 75% of them. The ten top clones hold under 2% of the sample.

Healthy HIV-negative adults with no recently reported acute infections or vaccinations were included as donors. All donors were Caucasian adults living in Nashville, Tennessee, USA. CD4+ T cells were enriched by magnetic negative selection; naive cells were then positively selected on CD45RA, and the negative fraction formed the memory subset. Blood was obtained by leukapheresis, after which PBMCs were separated by Ficoll-Histopaque density gradient centrifugation and cryopreserved in liquid nitrogen vapor phase. Analytical flow cytometry was used to check the purity and quantity of every magnetically sorted T cell population. From each sorted fraction, genomic DNA was isolated and quantified by UV absorbance on a Nanodrop 2000c. The sample taken for sequencing was memory CD4+ T cells sorted from blood. In light of the paper, this sample's cell subset or site label describes: CD45RA-negative fraction. This clonotype originated in a woman younger than 45 in good health.

The nucleotides read TGTGCCAGCAGTTTTCCAACAGGGGGCGTTTCTATCACAGATACGCAGTATTTT. This codes for CASSFPTGGVSITDTQYF. The sequence is built from TRBV28 and TRBJ2-3, with 9 bases in between that match TRBD1. V has 3 bases trimmed and J has 2 bases trimmed; junction bases matching no gene number 12. The CDR3 numbers 18 residues from cysteine through phenylalanine. The sequence is cut down to CDR3 DNA, 54 bases in frame from base 1. Sequences MDHEN (CDR1) and SYDVKM (CDR2) are obtained from the germline V gene.